The 22 T cell receptor beta chains in this list originate from one sample, sequenced in a study of Ad26.COV2.S vaccination and SARS-CoV-2 variants. Treatment given: over 15 received Ad26.COV2.S at low or high dose, single or two shots; roughly 5 received placebo; per-sample allocation not given. Samples were taken on day 63 after the first vaccine or placebo injection. Some clones are missing from TCRdb's copy, which holds only in-frame ones; the method was immunoSEQ multiplex PCR. Of 300,000 to 400,000 clones in the sample, around 86% were seen once. The sample in question was peripheral blood, obtained in a trial of Ad26.COV2.S vaccine versus placebo. Receptors were obtained from a person between 18 and 65 years old who received the Ad26.COV2.S COVID-19 vaccine or a placebo.

This chain connects TRBV5-1 to TRBJ2-7; 8 bases align to TRBD1. The CDR3 consists of 18 residues. Trimming took 4 bases from V and 4 from J; bases not matched to a gene: 19. Germline loops: CDR1 SGHRS, CDR2 YFSETQ. The CDR3, as DNA: TGCGCCAGCAGCCCGGGACAGGAGGACCTGGTGAGACGTTACGAGCAGTACTTC. Encoded protein: CASSPGQEDLVRRYEQYF. The entire variable domain, with the rest obtained from reference TRBV5-1 and TRBJ2-7, is as follows: KAGVTQTPRYLIKTRGQQVTLSCSPISGHRSVSWYQQTPGQGLQFLFEYFSETQRNKGNFPGRFSGRQFSNSRSEMNVSTLELGDSALYLCASSPGQEDLVRRYEQYFGPGTRLTVT.

There are a few counts of this clone. This chain links TRBV4-1 with TRBJ1-2, with 7 bases matching TRBD1. The V and J ends lost 1 base and 4 bases, in that order; junction bases with no gene match: 3. Germline-derived CDR1 and CDR2 are MGHRA and YSYEKL. The CDR3 loop spans 14 amino acids. The CDR3 DNA reads as TGCGCCAGCAGCCAAGGTGACAGGGCCTATGGCTACACCTTC. This codes for CASSQGDRAYGYTF.

The sample holds a few counts of this clone. The chain employs TRBV5-1 and TRBJ1-1; TRBD1 matches 7 bases. V lost 4 bases to trimming and J lost 7 bases; unmatched junction nucleotides: 7. This CDR3 has 13 amino acids. Germline V CDR1 and CDR2: SGHRS, YFSETQ. The CDR3 loop reads CASSRDRAIEAFF. CDR3 nucleotides: TGCGCCAGCAGCCGTGACAGGGCGATTGAAGCTTTCTTT.

The CDR3 region has the DNA TGTGCCAGCAGCCTAACCTGGGCCGGAGGTAATGAAAAACTGTTTTTT. This encodes CASSLTWAGGNEKLFF. V gene TRBV11-2 combines with J gene TRBJ1-4, with D unclear. Between the trimmed V and J ends, which lost 5 bases and 4 bases, there was a span of 17 bases. The CDR3 sequence is 16 residues long. CDR1 is SGHAT and CDR2 is FQNNGV in the germline V gene.

The V call is TRBV18, the J call TRBJ2-7, with D tentatively TRBD1 or TRBD2 (5 bases each). Trimming shortened V by 5 bases and J by 0 bases, and 14 bases separated the two germline ends. The CDR3 loop spans 15 amino acids. In germline, CDR1 is KGHSH, CDR2 LQKENI. The CDR3 loop is CASSTSGTVSYEQYF. The CDR3, as DNA: TGTGCCAGCTCAACCTCCGGGACGGTCTCCTACGAGCAGTACTTC.

Only one count was recorded for this clone. The chain joins TRBV7-6 to TRBJ1-3; 8 bases fit TRBD1. Germline V CDR1 and CDR2: SGHVS, FNYEAQ. Germline trimming cut 5 bases from V and 2 bases from J; bases unmatched to any gene: 8. The CDR3 spans 16 residues. The CDR3: CASSAKQGEAGNTIYF. The CDR3 nucleotides are TGTGCCAGCAGCGCGAAACAGGGGGAGGCTGGAAACACCATATATTTT.

The V and J genes are TRBV4-1 and TRBJ2-7, with D possibly TRBD1 on 6 matching bases. There are 16 residues in the CDR3. Germline values: CDR1 MGHRA, CDR2 YSYEKL. Trimming took 1 base from V and 3 from J, leaving 16 bases between them. The CDR3 DNA follows: TGCGCCAGCAGCCAAGGCCAGGGGCCGCAGAGCTACGAGCAGTACTTC. This translates into CASSQGQGPQSYEQYF.

The chain joins TRBV10-3 to TRBJ1-1; D is ambiguous. V shed 2 bases and J shed 5 bases, with 3 bases lying between them. Germline V gene data show CDR1 as ENHRY and CDR2 as SYGVKD. This CDR3 has 11 residues. The CDR3 region is CAISEETEAFF. In nucleotides, the CDR3 is TGTGCCATCAGTGAGGAGACTGAAGCTTTCTTT.

The genes are TRBV5-6 and TRBJ2-3; 12 nucleotides align to TRBD1. Looked up from germline, CDR1 is SGHDT and CDR2 is YYEEEE. The CDR3 is made up of 16 amino acids. V gave up 2 bases and J gave up 6 bases; unmatched junction bases: 7. The CDR3 loop is CASSLGTGGPGDTQYF. The CDR3 DNA reads as TGTGCCAGCAGCTTAGGGACAGGGGGCCCTGGGGATACGCAGTATTTT.

This clone appeared a single time. The chain combines TRBV7-2 with TRBJ1-4; D perhaps matches TRBD1 (5 bases). V dropped 2 bases and J dropped 8 bases, with 12 bases sitting between them. Per the germline V gene, CDR1 is SGHTA and CDR2 is FQGNSA. This CDR3 contains 14 residues. DNA for the CDR3: TGTGCCAGCAGCTTACAGGGAGGGAGAGAAAAACTGTTTTTT. It is translated as CASSLQGGREKLFF.

The V gene is TRBV11-2, the J gene TRBJ1-2; D unresolved. Germline lookup yields CDR1 SGHAT and CDR2 FQNNGV. V was cut by 5 bases and J by 7 bases, with 14 bases left in between. The CDR3 is 13 amino acids. CDR3 sequence reads: CASSQDQLLGYTF. The CDR3 coding sequence is TGTGCCAGCAGCCAGGATCAACTTCTTGGCTACACCTTC.

This clone was observed a handful of times. The chain joins TRBV11-2 to TRBJ1-5, with D possibly TRBD1 on 5 matching bases. Germline V gene sequence: CDR1 SGHAT, CDR2 FQNNGV. CDR3 length equals 15 residues. V was cut by 5 bases and J by 3 bases, with 14 bases left in between. The CDR3 coding sequence is TGTGCCAGCAGCCTTTCGGCGGGGCCCAATCAGCCCCAGCATTTT. Its protein is CASSLSAGPNQPQHF.

The V gene is TRBV7-8, the J gene TRBJ2-7; 9 bases are a match to TRBD1. V was clipped by 5 bases and J by 0 bases; unmatched bases: 5. The CDR3 is 15 residues long. Germline V CDR1 and CDR2: SGHVS, FQNEAQ. The CDR3 loop reads CASSTTGGVSYEQYF. In DNA, the CDR3 is TGTGCCAGCAGCACAACAGGGGGCGTCTCCTACGAGCAGTACTTC.

The table lists this clone with a count of one. V and J are TRBV11-2 and TRBJ1-2; D may be TRBD1 (5 bases). The CDR3 spans 12 residues. V lost 5 bases to trimming and J lost 7 bases, with 11 bases between them. Germline CDR1 SGHAT, CDR2 FQNNGV. This CDR3 reads CASSQHGGGYTF. The CDR3 DNA reads as TGTGCCAGCAGCCAACACGGGGGTGGCTACACCTTC. Variable domain in full (rest from reference TRBV11-2 and TRBJ1-2): EAGVAQSPRYKIIEKRQSVAFWCNPISGHATLYWYQQILGQGPKLLIQFQNNGVVDDSQLPKDRFSAERLKGVDSTLKIQPAKLEDSAVYLCASSQHGGGYTFGSGTRLTVV.

This chain connects TRBV19 to TRBJ2-7; no reliable D call. This CDR3 is 13 amino acids long. CDR1 and CDR2 from the germline V gene are LNHDA and SQIVND (reference sequence). With 2 bases removed from V and 4 bases from J, the gap between germline ends came to 9 bases. CDR3 sequence (DNA): TGTGCCAGTAGTATATTACTGGGGTACGAGCAGTACTTC. Amino acid sequence: CASSILLGYEQYF.

The rearrangement joins TRBV2 to TRBJ1-2; perhaps TRBD1 as D (6 bases). Trimming took 1 base from V and 5 from J, leaving 14 bases between them. This CDR3 is built from 15 residues. Germline lookup yields CDR1 SNHLY and CDR2 FYNNEI. Written as DNA, the CDR3 is TGTGCCAGCAGTGAAGAGCCAGGGGTAGGGTATGGCTACACCTTC. It codes for CASSEEPGVGYGYTF. Complete variable domain (other parts from reference TRBV2 and TRBJ1-2): EPEVTQTPSHQVTQMGQEVILRCVPISNHLYFYWYRQILGQKVEFLVSFYNNEISEKSEIFDDQFSVERPDGSNFTLKIRSTKLEDSAMYFCASSEEPGVGYGYTFGSGTRLTVV.

The V and J genes are TRBV6-2 or TRBV6-3 and TRBJ1-3; tentative D call: TRBD1 (5 bases). This CDR3 is built from 14 residues. V was cut by 6 bases and J by 0 bases, with 9 bases left in between. Germline V CDR1 and CDR2: MNHEY, SVGEGT. The CDR3 region is CASSPDSSGNTIYF. The CDR3 DNA is TGTGCCAGCAGCCCCGACAGCTCTGGAAACACCATATATTTT.

The rearrangement links TRBV10-2 to TRBJ1-5; D gene uncertain. Germline-derived CDR1 and CDR2 are WSHSY and SAAADI. CDR3 length: 14 amino acids. Trimming stripped 0 bases from V and 5 bases from J, with 8 bases between. The DNA of the CDR3 is TGCGCCAGCAGTGAGTCGGTCACTTATCAGCCCCAGCATTTT. This codes for CASSESVTYQPQHF.

A single count supports this clone. The chain recombines TRBV9 with TRBJ2-4; no clear D. This CDR3 has 14 amino acids. The ends were cut back, 4 bases at V and 0 bases at J, with 8 bases in the middle. The V gene's germline CDR1 is SGDLS and CDR2 YYNGEE. The CDR3 is CASSPGGAKNIQYF. CDR3 DNA: TGTGCCAGCAGCCCCGGTGGAGCCAAAAACATTCAGTACTTC.

The rearrangement joins TRBV2 to TRBJ2-5, with 9 bases aligning to TRBD2. Germline assignment: CDR1 SNHLY and CDR2 FYNNEI. Germline trimming cut 7 bases from V and 2 bases from J; bases unmatched to any gene: 11. This CDR3 is 16 amino acids long. This chain's CDR3 is CASILLSGGIQETQYF. The DNA of the CDR3 is TGTGCCAGCATCCTCCTTAGCGGGGGCATTCAAGAGACCCAGTACTTC.

The J gene is TRBJ1-6, the V gene TRBV4-2, with a weak D call TRBD1 (6 bases). V lost 3 bases to trimming and J lost 0 bases, with 9 bases between them. This CDR3 is built from 16 residues. Germline assignment: CDR1 LGHNA and CDR2 YNFKEQ. This CDR3 reads CASSQGAGSYNSPLHF. CDR3 DNA: TGTGCCAGCAGCCAGGGGGCGGGCTCCTATAATTCACCCCTCCACTTT.

This rearrangement joins TRBV7-8 to TRBJ1-1; D is uncertain. The CDR3 length is 17 residues. V was trimmed by 2 bases and J by 1 base, leaving 17 bases between them. Germline V gene lookup returns CDR1 SGHVS and CDR2 FQNEAQ. The CDR3 spells CASSLRGRRRPNTEAFF. The CDR3 DNA sequence: TGTGCCAGCAGCTTACGCGGCAGGAGACGACCGAACACTGAAGCTTTCTTT.